Here is one TCR beta chain with its context. Sequencing used immunoSEQ multiplex PCR; TCRdb keeps in-frame clones, though not all of them. The table shows approximately 24,000 clones, with 90% occurring only once. These data originate in a study of graft-versus-host responses after intestinal transplantation. Germline CDR1 and CDR2: MDHEN and SYDVKM. This CDR3 contains 16 residues. V lost 3 bases and J 0 bases, leaving 15 bases between the germline ends. The gene calls are TRBV28 and TRBJ2-7, with D possibly matching TRBD1 (5 bases). This sequence originates from a human patient who received an intestinal transplant, so some T cells may come from the graft donor. The sequencing used PBMCs, collected approximately 38 days after intestinal transplant. DNA of the CDR3: TGTGCCAGCAGTTTTACCCTGACAGTCCTCTCCTACGAGCAGTACTTC. Translating gives CASSFTLTVLSYEQYF.